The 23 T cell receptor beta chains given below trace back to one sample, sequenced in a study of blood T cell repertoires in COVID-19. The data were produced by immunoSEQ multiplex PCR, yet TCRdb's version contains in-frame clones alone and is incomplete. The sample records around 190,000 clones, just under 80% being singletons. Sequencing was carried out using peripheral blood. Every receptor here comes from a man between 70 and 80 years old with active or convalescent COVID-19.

The CDR3 here is CASSYSGHLLNGYTF. For the CDR3, the DNA is TGTGCCAGCAGTTACTCCGGACATCTTTTGAATGGCTACACCTTC. V and J are TRBV6-6 and TRBJ1-2, with D possibly TRBD1 on 5 matching bases. The CDR3 is 15 residues long. Germline V gene sequence: CDR1 MNHNY, CDR2 SVGAGI (reference sequence). The V gene lost 0 bases and the J gene lost 6 bases, with 14 bases spanning the gap.

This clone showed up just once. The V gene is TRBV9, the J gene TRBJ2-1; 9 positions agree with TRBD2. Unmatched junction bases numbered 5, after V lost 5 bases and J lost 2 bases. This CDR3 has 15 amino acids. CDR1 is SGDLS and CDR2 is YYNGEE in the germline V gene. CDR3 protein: CASSGSGGAYNEQFF. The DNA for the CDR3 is TGTGCCAGCAGTGGTAGCGGGGGCGCCTACAATGAGCAGTTCTTC.

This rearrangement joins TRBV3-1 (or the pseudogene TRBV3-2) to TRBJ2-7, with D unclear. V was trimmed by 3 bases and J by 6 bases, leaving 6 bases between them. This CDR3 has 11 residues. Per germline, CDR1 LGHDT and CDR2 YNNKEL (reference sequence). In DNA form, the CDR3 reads TGTGCCAGCAGCCAGCAGGTCGAGCAGTACTTC. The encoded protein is CASSQQVEQYF.

The CDR3 here is CASSPPHSPVGWNTEAFF. The CDR3 nucleotides read TGTGCCAGCTCACCACCGCATTCGCCAGTCGGGTGGAACACTGAAGCTTTCTTT. This chain links TRBV18 with TRBJ1-1; D uncertain. Between the trimmed V and J ends, which lost 0 bases and 1 base, there was a span of 18 bases. CDR1 is KGHSH and CDR2 is LQKENI in the germline V gene. This CDR3 comprises 18 residues.

The CDR3 coding sequence is TGTGCCAGCAGTGTAGAGGGAACGGATACGCAGTATTTT. Translated: CASSVEGTDTQYF. The chain uses TRBV2 and TRBJ2-3; tentative D call: TRBD2 (5 bases). Germline loops: CDR1 SNHLY, CDR2 FYNNEI. Trimming removed 4 bases from V and 6 bases from J, with 11 bases in between. CDR3 length: 13 residues.

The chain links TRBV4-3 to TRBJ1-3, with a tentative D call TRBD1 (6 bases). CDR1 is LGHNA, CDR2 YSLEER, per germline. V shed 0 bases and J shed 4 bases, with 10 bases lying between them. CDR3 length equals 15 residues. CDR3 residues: CASSQDSRGGNTIYF. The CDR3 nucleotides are TGCGCCAGCAGCCAAGATTCCAGGGGCGGAAACACCATATATTTT.

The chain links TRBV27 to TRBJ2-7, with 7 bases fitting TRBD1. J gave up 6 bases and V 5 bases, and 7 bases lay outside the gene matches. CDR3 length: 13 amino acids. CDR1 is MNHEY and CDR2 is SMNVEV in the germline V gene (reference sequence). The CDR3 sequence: CASSPQTGLEQYF. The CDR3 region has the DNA TGTGCCAGCAGTCCCCAGACAGGGCTCGAGCAGTACTTC.

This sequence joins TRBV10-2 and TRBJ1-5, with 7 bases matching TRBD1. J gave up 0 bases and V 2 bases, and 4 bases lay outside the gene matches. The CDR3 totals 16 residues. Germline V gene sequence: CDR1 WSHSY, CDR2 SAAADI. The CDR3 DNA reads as TGCGCCAGCAGTGAGACGACAGGGACTAGCAATCAGCCCCAGCATTTT. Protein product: CASSETTGTSNQPQHF.

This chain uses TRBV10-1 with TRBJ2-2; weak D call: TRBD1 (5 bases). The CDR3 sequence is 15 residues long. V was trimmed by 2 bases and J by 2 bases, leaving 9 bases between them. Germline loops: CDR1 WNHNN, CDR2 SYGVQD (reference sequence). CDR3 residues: CASSEDSSNTGELFF. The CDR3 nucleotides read TGCGCCAGCAGTGAGGACAGTTCAAACACCGGGGAGCTGTTTTTT.

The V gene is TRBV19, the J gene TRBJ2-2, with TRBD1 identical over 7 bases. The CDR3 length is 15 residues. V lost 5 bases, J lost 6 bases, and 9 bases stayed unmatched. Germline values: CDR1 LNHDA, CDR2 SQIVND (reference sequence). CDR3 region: CASSLGDRQSGELFF. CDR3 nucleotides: TGTGCCAGTAGTCTGGGGGACAGACAGTCCGGGGAGCTGTTTTTT.

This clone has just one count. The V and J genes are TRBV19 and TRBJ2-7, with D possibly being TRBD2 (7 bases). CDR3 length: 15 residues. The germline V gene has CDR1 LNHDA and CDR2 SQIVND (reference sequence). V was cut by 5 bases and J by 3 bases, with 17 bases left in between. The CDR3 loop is CASSFAGALLYEQYF. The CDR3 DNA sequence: TGTGCCAGTAGTTTCGCGGGGGCCCTACTCTACGAGCAGTACTTC.

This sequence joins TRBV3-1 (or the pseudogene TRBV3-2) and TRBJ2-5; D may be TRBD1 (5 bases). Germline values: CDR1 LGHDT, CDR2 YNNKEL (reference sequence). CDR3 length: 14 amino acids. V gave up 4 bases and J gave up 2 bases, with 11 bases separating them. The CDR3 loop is CASSPGAQQETQYF. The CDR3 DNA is TGTGCCAGCAGCCCTGGGGCTCAACAAGAGACCCAGTACTTC.

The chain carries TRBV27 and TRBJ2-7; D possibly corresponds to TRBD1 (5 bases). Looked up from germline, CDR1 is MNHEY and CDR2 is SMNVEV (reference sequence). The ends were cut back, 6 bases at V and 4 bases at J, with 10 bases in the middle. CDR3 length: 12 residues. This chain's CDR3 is CASRKGFYEQYF. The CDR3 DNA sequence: TGTGCCAGCAGGAAGGGGTTTTACGAGCAGTACTTC.

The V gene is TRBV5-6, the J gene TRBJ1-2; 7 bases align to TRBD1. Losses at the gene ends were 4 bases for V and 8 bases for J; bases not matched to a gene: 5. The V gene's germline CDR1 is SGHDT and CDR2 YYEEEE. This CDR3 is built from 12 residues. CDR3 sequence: CASSRDSRGYTF. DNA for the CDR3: TGTGCCAGCAGCCGGGACAGTCGGGGCTACACCTTC.

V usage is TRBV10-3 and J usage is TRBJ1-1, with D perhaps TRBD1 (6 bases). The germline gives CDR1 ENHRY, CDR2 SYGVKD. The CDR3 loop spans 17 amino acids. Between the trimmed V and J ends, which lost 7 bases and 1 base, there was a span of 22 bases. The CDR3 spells CAIKGGGGEVSNTEAFF. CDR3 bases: TGTGCCATCAAGGGAGGCGGGGGCGAGGTGTCGAACACTGAAGCTTTCTTT.

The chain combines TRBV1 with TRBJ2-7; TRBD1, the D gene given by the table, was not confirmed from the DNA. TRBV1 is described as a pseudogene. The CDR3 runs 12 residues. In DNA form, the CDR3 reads TGCACCAGCAGACAGGATCCCTACGAGCAGTACTTC. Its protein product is CTSRQDPYEQYF.

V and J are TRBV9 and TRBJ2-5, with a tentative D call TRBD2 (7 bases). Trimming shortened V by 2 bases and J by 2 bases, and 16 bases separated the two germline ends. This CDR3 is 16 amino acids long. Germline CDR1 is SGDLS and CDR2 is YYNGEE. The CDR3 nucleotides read TGTGCCAGCAGCGTCGGAGGGGGGGACTTTCAAGAGACCCAGTACTTC. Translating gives CASSVGGGDFQETQYF.

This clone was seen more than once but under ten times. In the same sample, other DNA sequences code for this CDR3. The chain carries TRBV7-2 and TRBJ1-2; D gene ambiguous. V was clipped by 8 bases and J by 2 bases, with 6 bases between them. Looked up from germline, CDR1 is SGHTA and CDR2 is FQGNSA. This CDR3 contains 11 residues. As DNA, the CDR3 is TGTGCCAGCGGGCAGAACTATGGCTACACCTTC. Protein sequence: CASGQNYGYTF.

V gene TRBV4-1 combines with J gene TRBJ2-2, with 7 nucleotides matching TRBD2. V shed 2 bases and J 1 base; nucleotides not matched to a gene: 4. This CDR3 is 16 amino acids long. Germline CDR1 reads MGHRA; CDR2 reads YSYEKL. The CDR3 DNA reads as TGCGCCAGCAGCCAACACCAGCGGGAGAACACCGGGGAGCTGTTTTTT. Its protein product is CASSQHQRENTGELFF.

The DNA for the CDR3 is TGTGCCAGCAGTGGGGGCACTAGCCCCTCTAAGGTTCTCTACGAGCAGTACTTC. Amino acid sequence: CASSGGTSPSKVLYEQYF. The rearrangement links TRBV6-1 to TRBJ2-7, with D perhaps matching TRBD2 (6 bases). The CDR3 is 18 amino acids. Trimming left V 4 bases short and J 3 bases short, with 25 bases between. From germline, CDR1 is MNHNS and CDR2 SASEGT.

The CDR3, as DNA: TGTGCCAGCAGCTTAACTACAATTGGAAACACCATATATTTT. This sequence encodes CASSLTTIGNTIYF. The rearrangement uses TRBV13 and TRBJ1-3; D is unresolved. CDR1 is PRHDT, CDR2 FYEKMQ, per germline (reference sequence). V was clipped by 2 bases and J by 3 bases, with 8 bases between them. The CDR3 spans 14 residues. The whole variable domain, remainder taken from reference TRBV13 and TRBJ1-3, is AAGVIQSPRHLIKEKRETATLKCYPIPRHDTVYWYQQGPGQDPQFLISFYEKMQSDKGSIPDRFSAQQFSDYHSELNMSSLELGDSALYFCASSLTTIGNTIYFGEGSWLTVV.

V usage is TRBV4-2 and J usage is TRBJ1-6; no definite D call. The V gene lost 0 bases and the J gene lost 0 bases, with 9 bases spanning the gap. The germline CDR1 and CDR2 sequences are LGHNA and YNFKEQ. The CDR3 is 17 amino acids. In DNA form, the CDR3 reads TGTGCCAGCAGCCAAGATCTACTACGCTCCTATAATTCACCCCTCCACTTT. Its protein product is CASSQDLLRSYNSPLHF.

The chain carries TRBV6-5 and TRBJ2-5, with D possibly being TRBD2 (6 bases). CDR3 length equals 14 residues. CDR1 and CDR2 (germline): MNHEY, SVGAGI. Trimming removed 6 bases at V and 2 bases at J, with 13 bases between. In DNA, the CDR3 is TGTGCCAGCAGCGCGGACTACCCGCAAGAGACCCAGTACTTC. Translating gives CASSADYPQETQYF.